These T cell receptor beta chains were read from a single sample in a study of persistence of HIV-infected CD4 T cells. Assay used: immunoSEQ multiplex PCR; TCRdb lists only in-frame clones, some missing. The sample lists approximately 46,000 clones, 75% to 90% seen once, with about 3.5% in the top ten. No antigen has been identified for these receptors. The sample here was CD4+ T cells sorted from PBMCs after roughly 17-hour stimulation, taken from a patient who received antiretroviral therapy. The receptor set was obtained from an adult woman with HIV who was CMV-seropositive. Each CDR3 is given with its conserved first and last residue. The order of the fields is J gene, CDR3 length, D gene, V gene, clone size, CDR3 DNA, CDR3 protein. A D gene is named only where the DNA matches it firmly. Clone size appears in some rows only: once, few, many, or a class for an expanded clone.

TRBJ1-1 11 . TRBV20-1 . TGCAGACCTGGTTCGGACACTGAAGCTTTCTTT CRPGSDTEAFF
TRBJ2-5 14 TRBD1 TRBV19 . TGTGCCAGTAGCACACGGACAGGGCAAGAGACCCAGTACTTC CASSTRTGQETQYF
TRBJ1-1 14 TRBD1 TRBV5-1 . TGCGCCAGCAGCTTGGGGACAGGGGGCACTGAAGCTTTCTTT CASSLGTGGTEAFF
TRBJ2-7 13 . TRBV5-5 . TGTGCCAGCAGCTTGGGGGCAGTCTACGAGCAGTACTTC CASSLGAVYEQYF
TRBJ2-2 16 . TRBV7-6 . TGTGCCAGCAGCTTAGAGAGGCTAGCGAACACCGGGGAGCTGTTTTTT CASSLERLANTGELFF
TRBJ2-2 15 . TRBV6-6 . TGTGCCAGCAGTTCAAGGAGTTGGGACACCGGGGAGCTGTTTTTT CASSSRSWDTGELFF
TRBJ1-2 12 . TRBV3-1/TRBV3-2 . TGTGCCAGCAGCCAGATGGACACGGGCTACACCTTC CASSQMDTGYTF
TRBJ2-7 12 . TRBV29-1 . TGCAGCGTTGCCGGGACCATATACGAGCAGTACTTC CSVAGTIYEQYF
TRBJ2-3 18 . TRBV18 . TGTGCCAGCTCACCGCCTAACAGGGTAACCGGAGGCACAGATACGCAGTATTTT CASSPPNRVTGGTDTQYF
TRBJ1-1 12 . TRBV5-6 . TGTGCCAGCATGGTGGGCAACACTGAAGCTTTCTTT CASMVGNTEAFF
TRBJ2-4 13 . TRBV19 . TGTGCCAGTATAGGGATCAACAAAAACATTCAGTACTTC CASIGINKNIQYF
TRBJ1-2 15 . TRBV6-5 . TGTGCCAGCAGTAGGTCCGGGGGATGGGAAAATGGCTACACCTTC CASSRSGGWENGYTF
TRBJ1-2 12 . TRBV6-5 . TGTGCCAGCAGTCGTGGACGGAGTGGCTACACCTTC CASSRGRSGYTF
TRBJ1-1 13 . TRBV7-2 . TGTGCCAGCAGCTTCGGACACACCTATGAAGCTTTCTTT CASSFGHTYEAFF
TRBJ2-7 12 . TRBV3-1/TRBV3-2 . TGTGCCAGCAGCCTCCATACCTACGAGCAGTACTTC CASSLHTYEQYF
TRBJ2-5 16 TRBD1 TRBV6-2/TRBV6-3 . TGTGCCAGCACCCCCGGGACAGTCCAATTTGGAAAGACCCAGTACTTC CASTPGTVQFGKTQYF
TRBJ2-7 13 TRBD1 TRBV12-3/TRBV12-4 . TGTGCCAGCAGTCCATCCGACAGGGCCGCGCAGTACTTC CASSPSDRAAQYF
TRBJ1-1 12 TRBD1 TRBV29-1 . TGCAGCGTCGACAGGGGGAACACTGAAGCTTTCTTT CSVDRGNTEAFF
TRBJ2-2 16 . TRBV3-1/TRBV3-2 . TGTGCCAGCAGCCAAGGGTCGGCAGGTCGGACCGGGGAGCTGTTTTTT CASSQGSAGRTGELFF
TRBJ2-5 13 . TRBV3-1/TRBV3-2 . TGTGCCAGCAGCCAAACAGGGAAAGAGACCCAGTACTTC CASSQTGKETQYF
TRBJ2-7 17 TRBD2 TRBV7-8 once TGTGCCAGCAGCTTAGGGGGGAGGGGCGCAAGAGTTCGGGAGCAGTACTTC CASSLGGRGARVREQYF
TRBJ2-2 16 . TRBV5-6 . TGTGCCAGCAGCTTGGCGGGGGGCTTCAACACCGGGGAGCTGTTTTTT CASSLAGGFNTGELFF
TRBJ2-7 15 TRBD2 TRBV27 . TGTGCCAGCAGTCCCCGAGGCGGGGGGGCGCGCGAGCAGTACTTC CASSPRGGGAREQYF
TRBJ2-7 13 TRBD1 TRBV11-2 . TGTGCCAGCAGCCGGACAGGCTCCTACGAGCAGTACTTC CASSRTGSYEQYF